The sequence of this T cell receptor beta chain was determined in a study of T-cell reconstitution after alpha-beta-depleted transplantation in children. Overall study findings and caveats: Approximately two months post-transplant, alpha-beta T cells reportedly originated from several hundred expanded graft clones. Fresh T-cell production supplied most of the T-cell counts and diversity seen one year after transplant. Some patients owed their high day-60 TCRbeta diversity to surviving recipient T cells and thymic progenitors.

The CDR3 spans 16 residues. CDR1 and CDR2 from the germline V gene are SGHRS and YFSETQ. Trimming took off 0 bases at V and 7 bases at J, with 14 bases between the two ends. This clonotype was seen many times. What it binds is not known. For TCRbeta, the library was prepared with unique molecular identifiers. TCRdb reanalysed the PCR reads using MiXCR and keeps one entry per CDR3 protein. This sample has roughly 150,000 distinct CDR3 sequences, with around 10% found just once. Sequencing was performed on PBMCs, taken before TCRalphabeta/CD19-depleted stem cell transplant. The V and J genes are TRBV5-1 and TRBJ1-6; D is unclear. This sequence originates from a boy younger than 10 with acute myeloid leukemia, due to receive a stem cell transplant. CDR3 coding DNA: TGCGCCAGCAGCTTGGCCCTGAGACGGGAAAATTCACCCCTCCACTTT. Translated: CASSLALRRENSPLHF.